What follows are 5 T cell receptor beta chains derived from one specimen sequenced in a study of T-cell reconstitution after alpha-beta-depleted transplantation in children. The TCRbeta library incorporated unique molecular identifiers. One entry per CDR3 protein results from TCRdb running MiXCR on the PCR reads. The sample holds approximately 400,000 distinct CDR3 sequences, roughly a tenth seen once. This material consisted of PBMCs from the stem cell graft donor, taken from the stem cell graft. These receptors all stem from a human donor who donated a stem cell graft to a child with acute myeloid leukemia.

The rearrangement links TRBV12-5 to TRBJ2-5; 11 bases agree with TRBD1. After removal of 7 bases from V and 9 bases from J, the junction contained 10 bases not matched to a gene. The germline V gene has CDR1 LGHNT and CDR2 FRNRAP. CDR3 length equals 14 residues. CDR3: CASAPGQGGHSQYF. In DNA form, the CDR3 reads TGTGCTAGTGCCCCGGGACAGGGGGGGCACTCCCAGTACTTC. Together with reference TRBV12-5 and TRBJ2-5, the CDR3 gives the full variable domain: DARVTQTPRHKVTEMGQEVTMRCQPILGHNTVFWYRQTMMQGLELLAYFRNRAPLDDSGMPKDRFSAEMPDATLATLKIQPSEPRDSAVYFCASAPGQGGHSQYFGPGTRLLVL.

This clonotype was counted between two and nine times. The chain has TRBV10-3 and TRBJ2-2; 10 nucleotides align to TRBD2. The J segment lost 4 bases and the V segment lost 6 bases, leaving 11 bases of the junction unmatched. The CDR3 has 17 residues. Per the germline V gene, CDR1 is ENHRY and CDR2 is SYGVKD. The CDR3, as DNA: TGTGCCATCAGCCTGGAGCGGGAGGGCCGGGGCACCGGGGAGCTGTTTTTT. Amino acid sequence: CAISLEREGRGTGELFF.

The chain carries TRBV12-3 or TRBV12-4 and TRBJ2-7; D might be TRBD1 (6 bases). V dropped 2 bases and J dropped 4 bases, with 9 bases sitting between them. This CDR3 is built from 13 residues. This chain's CDR3 is CASSLQGFYEQYV. In nucleotides, the CDR3 is TGTGCCAGCAGTTTACAGGGGTTTTACGAGCAGTACGTC.

The chain recombines TRBV3-1 with TRBJ2-3; the match to TRBD2 covers 13 bases. CDR1 and CDR2 from the germline V gene are LGHDT and YNNKEL (reference sequence). The CDR3 has 17 amino acids. After removal of 11 bases from V and 0 bases from J, the junction contained 11 bases not matched to a gene. The CDR3, as DNA: TGTGCCTCCACCCGCGGACTAGCGGGGGCCAGCACAGATACGCAGTATTTT. As protein: CASTRGLAGASTDTQYF.

This sequence joins TRBV27 and TRBJ1-2, with no clear D. This CDR3 contains 13 residues. From germline, CDR1 is MNHEY and CDR2 SMNVEV (reference sequence). The V and J ends lost 2 bases and 4 bases respectively, with 8 bases between them. The CDR3 region is CASSLTPIYGYTF. CDR3 coding DNA: TGTGCCAGCAGTTTAACGCCTATCTATGGCTACACCTTC.